The T cell receptor (beta chain) under discussion was sequenced for a study of identifying expanded T cells in peripheral blood. Study-wide points: Clone count variance between roughly two-week samples rose with total template count.

Generated by immunoSEQ multiplex PCR, the TCRdb table keeps only in-frame clones and is missing some. Here the sample spans 100,000 or so clones, about 90% being singletons. No infections or other immune events were documented during collection. This CDR3 spans 17 amino acids. The V gene's germline CDR1 is SGHTA and CDR2 FQGNSA. On this clone: The target antigen is unknown. At one of its ends the junction is not consistent with the germline gene, which may arise from a read error.

The chain has TRBV7-2 and TRBJ1-1, with D unclear. The sequencing sample was made of blood. The receptor's source is a person between 18 and 75 years old in good health. CDR3 nucleotide sequence: TGTGCCAGCAGCCCCCGCGGGAGCGGCAGGACGAACGCTGAAGCTTTCTTT. Its protein product is CASSPRGSGRTNAEAFF.